This T cell receptor (beta chain) originates from a study of regulatory T cells in long-lasting Graves disease (dated by TCRdb to the early 2020s). With respect to the entire study: Patients with newly diagnosed Graves' disease had been on antithyroid drugs for under 3 months. Peripheral blood TCR sequencing and RNA sequencing compared persistent Graves' disease patients with newly diagnosed Graves' disease patients. The study took place in China and was registered as a clinical trial. A total of some 35 samples underwent TCR sequencing, from around 13 patients with persistent Graves' disease and roughly 20 patients with newly diagnosed Graves' disease. Broad study findings and their caveats: Because the primary lesion, thyroid tissue, could not be accessed, the study looked at peripheral blood alone. The small sample size was acknowledged by the authors as a limitation that may reduce accuracy. Persistent Graves' disease patients showed lower TCR Shannon entropy and fewer highly expanded clones than newly diagnosed patients, suggesting clonal expansion. Only the TCR beta chain was sequenced and analyzed. More public clonotypes were shared among persistent patients (fewer than 3,000) than among newly diagnosed patients (966).

Receptor amplification or capture employed multiplex PCR. Sequenced using an Illumina HiSeq 4000. To build TCR beta libraries, CDR3 regions were amplified by Arm-PCR using iRepertoire HTBI primers. Before sequencing, the PCR products went through gel purification. The paper's processing steps were these. Gene usage analysis of CDR3 amino acid clonotypes relied on the 55 to 80 TRBV and 15 or so TRBJ segments identified across samples. COPE and FqMerger were used to merge filtered high-quality paired reads into contigs. Contigs were aligned with BLAST to IMGT TRBV, TRBD and TRBJ reference genes, and CDR3 was defined per IMGT. Clonotypes above 0.1% frequency were classified as highly expanded clones. Shannon entropy was used to measure repertoire diversity, and the Gini coefficient was used to measure V-J evenness. A clonotype found in more than one individual was treated as public. The raw public reads went through TCRdb reprocessing: fastp at Q25, MiXCR clone calling, in-frame beta chains kept. For every CDR3 protein sequence, its rows merge into one entry that carries the most common genes and DNA. It is TCRdb's table, rather than the study itself, that gives the V and J calls and clone size. In all, the sample holds 450,000 to 700,000 distinct CDR3 sequences, and less than 15% of those were seen once. Of the sample, over 7.5% falls within the top ten clones.

In the paper's terms, the time point label means: newly diagnosed GD, antithyroid drugs for less than 3 months. RNA was extracted from PBMCs in TRIzol for both TCR sequencing and RNA sequencing. The diagnosis of Graves' disease followed American Thyroid Association guidelines. Patients were recruited from an endocrinology department in Xi'an, China. From each patient, about 9 milliliters of peripheral blood was collected into an EDTA anticoagulant tube. Ficoll Paque Plus density gradient separation was used to isolate PBMCs, and no additional T cell sorting was done. An Agilent 2100 Bioanalyzer and agarose gel were used to assess RNA quality, and a NanoDrop 2000 was used to measure RNA concentration. In the case of this clonotype: Its cognate antigen has yet to be identified. No base quality values were provided; no much bigger clone lies one nucleotide off.

This sample was also put to use in a study of T cells in Graves' hyperthyroidism and ophthalmopathy. As the second study states: Graves' hyperthyroidism was defined as stable when no progression to ophthalmopathy occurred over 18 months of follow-up. The hyperthyroidism patients were between 18 and 65 years old and newly diagnosed, with a disease duration of less than 2 months. The study excluded patients with uncontrolled infections, other autoimmune diseases, pregnancy or lactation. Diagnoses were based on clinical symptoms, serum thyroxine and TRAb, thyroid ultrasound and orbital computed tomography. The TCR CDR3 was subjected to a first round of RT-PCR using the HTBI primer set and the Qiagen OneStep RT-PCR kit. Most expanded thyroid clonotypes (frequency above 0.001) were also found in blood, which suggests that blood repertoires may mirror thyroid immune responses. In cross-validation, a model built on a 13 V-J signature told ophthalmopathy apart from stable hyperthyroidism with under 90% sensitivity and approximately 81% specificity, and in testing the same model reached 80%/75%. In validation, progression to ophthalmopathy was predicted by the model with around 71% sensitivity and 72.22% specificity, a median of about 6.4 months before onset. TCR V-J signatures able to tell the groups apart were searched for in a discovery cohort of 90 to 100 patients, of whom 40 to 45 had Graves' ophthalmopathy and about 55 had stable Graves' hyperthyroidism. Whether ophthalmopathy could be predicted prospectively was tested in an independent validation cohort made up of under 20 hyperthyroidism patients plus 17 patients who later progressed to ophthalmopathy. The approximately 98 discovery patients were randomly divided into training and test sets at a 7:3 ratio. Thyroid tissue and blood T-cell repertoires from roughly six Graves' hyperthyroidism patients were also compared in the study. After blood sampling, hyperthyroidism patients were treated with methimazole at a starting dose of 30 mg daily, and ophthalmopathy patients were treated with high-dose intravenous methylprednisolone. Libraries were constructed in a second round of multiplex PCR, after which size selection and purification were performed. The libraries were sequenced on an Illumina HiSeq2000 using paired-end 100 bp reads. SOAPnuke was used to process the raw data, removing reads that contained adapters or uncalled bases, had a mean Phred below 15, or lacked an exact match to the constant primer or identifier. High-quality paired reads were merged using COPE v1.2.5, and each unique nucleotide sequence was defined as a clonotype. Clonotypes were aligned to IMGT TRBV, TRBD and TRBJ reference segments using MiTCR v1.1. The analysis was restricted to V-J combinations with a frequency above 0.0001, which together covered 99% to 99.2% of the repertoires. The TCS score was defined as the ratio of F50 (clonal expansion) to E x V (chaos), calculated using BLOSUM62-based TCRdist between CDR3 peptides within each V-J. Welch's t-statistics and random forest reduced fewer than 550 V-J features to about 13, which were used in a naive Bayes classifier (R e1071). Sample size was not statistically predetermined, and blinding of investigators to group allocation was not performed. TCR Vbeta CDR3 sequencing of some 140 peripheral blood samples (43 ophthalmopathy, 75 hyperthyroidism and roughly 17 progressor patients) is reported in the paper.

The receptor was derived from a man aged 30 to 45 with Graves disease. Donor details come from another sample of the same person, matched by shared clones. Material: peripheral blood mononuclear cells (PBMCs), obtained at new diagnosis, from a patient treated with antithyroid drugs.

The CDR3 is CASKTDLGTEAFF. The DNA sequence is TGCGCCAGCAAGACAGACCTGGGGACTGAAGCTTTCTTT. Here the chain combines TRBV5-1 and TRBJ1-1; D gene: possibly TRBD1, on 5 matching bases. Taken from the germline V gene, the CDR1 and CDR2 loops are SGHRS and YFSETQ. V and J lose 6 bases and 5 bases, and a span of 14 bases separates them. The CDR3 runs 13 residues from the cysteine to the phenylalanine. Of the read, only the CDR3 DNA is kept; its 39 bases are in frame from base 1. Extended through the reference TRBV5-1 and TRBJ1-1 proteins, this CDR3 yields the full variable domain: KAGVTQTPRYLIKTRGQQVTLSCSPISGHRSVSWYQQTPGQGLQFLFEYFSETQRNKGNFPGRFSGRQFSNSRSEMNVSTLELGDSALYLCASKTDLGTEAFFGQGTRLTVV.